This T cell receptor (beta chain) was sequenced during a study of CD8+ T cells in alopecia areata. Germline CDR1 is SGHRS and CDR2 is YFSETQ. CDR3 length: 15 residues. Trimming cost V 4 bases and J 4 bases; bases outside gene matches: 6. General study points: Especially in alopecia totalis/universalis, lesional scalp showed greater clonality than normal scalp did.

The table lists this clone with a few counts. Its cognate antigen is unknown. The treatment was: oral pan-JAK inhibitor, 5-10 mg twice daily. Sequencing used cDNA as its template, made by extracting RNA and reverse transcribing it. Sequencing was performed with immunoSEQ multiplex PCR; in TCRdb, only in-frame clones are kept and a portion is missing. Counted here are fewer than 250,000 clones, roughly 66% occurring once; the ten biggest clones make up approximately 1%. Sample: CD4+ T cells sorted from blood, taken at week 24, from a patient treated with tofacitinib. The chain is built from TRBV5-1 and TRBJ2-2, with 8 bases fitting TRBD1. This TCR was sampled from a human donor with alopecia areata. The CDR3 loop reads CASSTGTGSTGELFF. The CDR3 coding sequence is TGCGCCAGCAGCACCGGGACAGGAAGCACCGGGGAGCTGTTTTTT.